The 3 T cell receptor beta chains below come from one sample, sequenced in a study of T cells in Graves' hyperthyroidism and ophthalmopathy. The TCR beta CDR3 regions underwent amplification using RNA transcripts as the source. The study used the HTBI primer set for a first-round RT-PCR of the TCR CDR3. TCRdb re-derived calls from the multiplex PCR reads in MiXCR, one entry per CDR3 protein. Among around 440,000 distinct CDR3 sequences, approximately 14% were seen once, and the ten largest hold roughly 14%. Sequences were obtained from blood. The receptors come from a woman younger than 35 with Graves' hyperthyroidism.

J is TRBJ2-3 and V is TRBV28; 11 bases are shared with TRBD2. Germline V gives CDR1 MDHEN, CDR2 SYDVKM. V shed 5 bases and J 4 bases; nucleotides not matched to a gene: 11. The CDR3 extends over 17 amino acids. The DNA for the CDR3 is TGTGCCAGCAGTCGAACCTTTAGCGGGGGGGGGGCAGATACGCAGTATTTT. It translates to CASSRTFSGGGADTQYF.

This clonotype has more than one count but fewer than ten. The chain is built from TRBV19 and TRBJ1-1; 8 bases are a match to TRBD1. This CDR3 comprises 13 residues. Germline assignment: CDR1 LNHDA and CDR2 SQIVND (reference sequence). The J segment lost 5 bases and the V segment lost 4 bases, leaving 3 bases of the junction unmatched. CDR3 loop: CASSTGGVTEAFF. CDR3 sequence (DNA): TGTGCCAGTAGTACAGGGGGCGTAACTGAAGCTTTCTTT.

This chain uses TRBV18 with TRBJ1-4; D gene ambiguous. CDR1 and CDR2 (germline): KGHSH, LQKENI. V gave up 1 base and J gave up 7 bases, with 16 bases separating them. This CDR3 comprises 16 residues. The CDR3: CASSPRPEPWGEKLFF. The CDR3 DNA is TGTGCCAGCTCACCACGGCCGGAGCCTTGGGGTGAAAAACTGTTTTTT.